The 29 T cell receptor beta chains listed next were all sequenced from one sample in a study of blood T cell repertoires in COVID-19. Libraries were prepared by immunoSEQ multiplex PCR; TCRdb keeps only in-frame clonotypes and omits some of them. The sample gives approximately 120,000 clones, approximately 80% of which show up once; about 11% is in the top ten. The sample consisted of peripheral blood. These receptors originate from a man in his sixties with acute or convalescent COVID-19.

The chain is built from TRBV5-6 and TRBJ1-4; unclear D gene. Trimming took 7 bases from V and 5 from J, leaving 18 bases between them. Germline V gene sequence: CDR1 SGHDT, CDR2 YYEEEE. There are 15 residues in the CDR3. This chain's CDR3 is CASASFGSPNEKLFF. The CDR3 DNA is TGTGCCAGCGCCTCGTTCGGTTCACCGAATGAAAAACTGTTTTTT.

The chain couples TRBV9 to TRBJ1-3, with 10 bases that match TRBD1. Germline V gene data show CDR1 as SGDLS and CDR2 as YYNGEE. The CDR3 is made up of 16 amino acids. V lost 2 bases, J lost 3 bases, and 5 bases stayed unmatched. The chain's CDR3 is CASSVLTGGVGNTIYF. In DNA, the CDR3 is TGTGCCAGCAGCGTCTTGACAGGGGGCGTTGGAAACACCATATATTTT.

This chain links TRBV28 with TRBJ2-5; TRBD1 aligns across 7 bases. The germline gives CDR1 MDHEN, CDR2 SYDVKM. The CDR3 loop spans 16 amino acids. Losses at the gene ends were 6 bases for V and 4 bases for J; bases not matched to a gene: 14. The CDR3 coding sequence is TGTGCCAGCAGACCCTCTAAAGGGACAGTCCGAGAGACCCAGTACTTC. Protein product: CASRPSKGTVRETQYF.

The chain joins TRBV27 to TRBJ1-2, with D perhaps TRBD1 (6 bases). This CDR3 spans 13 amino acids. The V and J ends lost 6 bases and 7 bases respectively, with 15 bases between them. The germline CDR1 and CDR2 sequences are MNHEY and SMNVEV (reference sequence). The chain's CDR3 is CASRGQLEGGYTF. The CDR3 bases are TGTGCCAGCAGAGGACAGTTAGAGGGTGGCTACACCTTC.

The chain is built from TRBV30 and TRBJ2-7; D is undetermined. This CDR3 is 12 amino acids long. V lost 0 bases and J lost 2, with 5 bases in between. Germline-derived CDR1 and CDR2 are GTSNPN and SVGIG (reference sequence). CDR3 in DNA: TGTGCCTGGAGTGTACACCCCTACGAGCAGTACTTC. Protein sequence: CAWSVHPYEQYF.

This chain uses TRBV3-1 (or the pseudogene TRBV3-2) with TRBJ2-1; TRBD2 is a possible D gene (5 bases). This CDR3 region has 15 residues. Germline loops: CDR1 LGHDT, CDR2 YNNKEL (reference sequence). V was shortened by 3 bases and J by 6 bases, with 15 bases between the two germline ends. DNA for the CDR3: TGTGCCAGCAGCCATTGGAGGCCCCCTAGCAATGAGCAGTTCTTC. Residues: CASSHWRPPSNEQFF.

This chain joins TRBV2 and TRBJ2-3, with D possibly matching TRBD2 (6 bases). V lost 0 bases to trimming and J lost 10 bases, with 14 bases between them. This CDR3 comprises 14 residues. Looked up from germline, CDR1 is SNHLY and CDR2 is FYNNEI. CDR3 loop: CASSEALSGVAQYF. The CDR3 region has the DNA TGTGCCAGCAGTGAAGCGCTTTCGGGGGTTGCGCAGTATTTT.

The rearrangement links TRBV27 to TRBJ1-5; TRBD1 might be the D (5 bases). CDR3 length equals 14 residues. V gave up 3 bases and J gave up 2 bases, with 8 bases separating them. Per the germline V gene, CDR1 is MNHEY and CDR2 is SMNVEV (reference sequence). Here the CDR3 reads CASSFSRGNQPQHF. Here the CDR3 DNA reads TGTGCCAGCAGTTTCTCCAGGGGCAATCAGCCCCAGCATTTT.

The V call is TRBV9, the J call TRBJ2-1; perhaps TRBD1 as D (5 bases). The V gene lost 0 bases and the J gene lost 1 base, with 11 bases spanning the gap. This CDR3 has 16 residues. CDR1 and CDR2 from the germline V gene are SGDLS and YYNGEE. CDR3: CASSVGLGVSYNEQFF. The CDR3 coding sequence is TGTGCCAGCAGCGTAGGCCTAGGGGTATCCTACAATGAGCAGTTCTTC.

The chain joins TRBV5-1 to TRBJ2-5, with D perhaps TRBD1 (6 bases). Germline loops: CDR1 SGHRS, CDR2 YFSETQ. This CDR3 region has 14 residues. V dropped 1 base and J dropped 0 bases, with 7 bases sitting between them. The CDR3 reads CASSLTGYQETQYF. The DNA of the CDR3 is TGCGCCAGCAGCTTGACAGGGTACCAAGAGACCCAGTACTTC.

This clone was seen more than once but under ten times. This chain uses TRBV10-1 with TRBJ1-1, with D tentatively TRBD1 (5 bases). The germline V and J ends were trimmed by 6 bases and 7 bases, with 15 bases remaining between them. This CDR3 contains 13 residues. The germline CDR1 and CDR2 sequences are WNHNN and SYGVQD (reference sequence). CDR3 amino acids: CASSLGGLDEAFF. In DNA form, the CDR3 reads TGCGCCAGCAGCCTTGGGGGGTTAGATGAAGCTTTCTTT.

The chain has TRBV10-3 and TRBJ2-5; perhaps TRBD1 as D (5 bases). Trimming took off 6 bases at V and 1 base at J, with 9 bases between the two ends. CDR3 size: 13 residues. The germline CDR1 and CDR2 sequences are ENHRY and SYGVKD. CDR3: CAISFDSQETQYF. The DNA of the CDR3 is TGTGCCATCAGCTTCGACAGCCAAGAGACCCAGTACTTC.

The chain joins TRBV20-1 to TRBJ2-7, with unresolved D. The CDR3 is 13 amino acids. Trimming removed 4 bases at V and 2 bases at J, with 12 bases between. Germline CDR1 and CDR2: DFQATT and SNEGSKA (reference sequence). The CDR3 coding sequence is TGCAGTGCTATTGATACCAGCGCCTACGAGCAGTACTTC. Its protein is CSAIDTSAYEQYF.

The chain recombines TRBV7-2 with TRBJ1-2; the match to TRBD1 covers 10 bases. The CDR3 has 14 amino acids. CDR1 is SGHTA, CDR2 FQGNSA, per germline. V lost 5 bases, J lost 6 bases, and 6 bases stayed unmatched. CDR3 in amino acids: CASSPTGGLDGYTF. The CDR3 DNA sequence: TGTGCCAGCAGCCCGACAGGGGGCTTGGATGGCTACACCTTC.

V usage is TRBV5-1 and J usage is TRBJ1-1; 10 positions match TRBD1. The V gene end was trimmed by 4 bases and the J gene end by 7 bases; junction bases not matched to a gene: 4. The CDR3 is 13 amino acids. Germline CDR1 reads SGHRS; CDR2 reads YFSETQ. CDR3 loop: CASSPRTGGEAFF. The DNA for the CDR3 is TGCGCCAGCAGCCCTCGGACAGGGGGTGAAGCTTTCTTT.

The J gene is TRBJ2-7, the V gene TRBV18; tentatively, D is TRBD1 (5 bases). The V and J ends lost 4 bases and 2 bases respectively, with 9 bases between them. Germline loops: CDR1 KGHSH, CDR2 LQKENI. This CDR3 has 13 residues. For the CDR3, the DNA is TGTGCCAGCTCACTCAGGGTAACCTACGAGCAGTACTTC. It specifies CASSLRVTYEQYF.

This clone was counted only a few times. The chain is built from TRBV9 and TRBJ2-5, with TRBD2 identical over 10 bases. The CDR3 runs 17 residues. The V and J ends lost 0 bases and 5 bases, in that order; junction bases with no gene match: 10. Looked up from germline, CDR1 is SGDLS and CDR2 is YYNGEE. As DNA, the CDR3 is TGTGCCAGCAGCGTAGGGGCTAGCGGGAGTTTGGGGGAGACCCAGTACTTC. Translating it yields CASSVGASGSLGETQYF.

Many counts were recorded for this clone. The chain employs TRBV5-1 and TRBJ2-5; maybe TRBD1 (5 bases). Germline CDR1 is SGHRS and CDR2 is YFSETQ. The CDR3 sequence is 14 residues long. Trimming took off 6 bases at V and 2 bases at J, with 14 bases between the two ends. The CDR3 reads CASNLGQPQETQYF. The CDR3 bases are TGCGCCAGCAACCTGGGGCAGCCACAAGAGACCCAGTACTTC.

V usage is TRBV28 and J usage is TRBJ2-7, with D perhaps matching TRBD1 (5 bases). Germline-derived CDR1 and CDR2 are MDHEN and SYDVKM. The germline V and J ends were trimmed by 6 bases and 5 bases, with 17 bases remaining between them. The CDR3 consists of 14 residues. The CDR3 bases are TGTGCCAGCAGATACGCAGGACACGGTGACGAGCAGTACTTC. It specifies CASRYAGHGDEQYF. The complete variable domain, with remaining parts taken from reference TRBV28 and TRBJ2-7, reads DVKVTQSSRYLVKRTGEKVFLECVQDMDHENMFWYRQDPGLGLRLIYFSYDVKMKEKGDIPEGYSVSREKKERFSLILESASTNQTSMYLCASRYAGHGDEQYFGPGTRLTVT.

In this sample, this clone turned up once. This chain's CDR3 is CASMGQGNSPLHF. CDR3 DNA sequence: TGTGCCAGCATGGGACAGGGGAATTCACCCCTCCACTTT. The chain combines TRBV2 with TRBJ1-6; 10 bases match TRBD1. The CDR3 is made up of 13 amino acids. With 7 bases clipped from V and 7 bases from J, the junction kept 1 base outside the gene matches. Germline CDR1 and CDR2: SNHLY and FYNNEI.

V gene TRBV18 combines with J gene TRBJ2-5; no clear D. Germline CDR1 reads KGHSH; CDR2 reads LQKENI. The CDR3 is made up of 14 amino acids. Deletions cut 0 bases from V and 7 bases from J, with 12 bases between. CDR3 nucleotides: TGTGCCAGCTCACCACCATCGACTCCGGTGACCCAGTACTTC. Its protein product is CASSPPSTPVTQYF. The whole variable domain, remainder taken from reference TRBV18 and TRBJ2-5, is NAGVMQNPRHLVRRRGQEARLRCSPMKGHSHVYWYRQLPEEGLKFMVYLQKENIIDESGMPKERFSAEFPKEGPSILRIQQVVRGDSAAYFCASSPPSTPVTQYFGPGTRLLVL.

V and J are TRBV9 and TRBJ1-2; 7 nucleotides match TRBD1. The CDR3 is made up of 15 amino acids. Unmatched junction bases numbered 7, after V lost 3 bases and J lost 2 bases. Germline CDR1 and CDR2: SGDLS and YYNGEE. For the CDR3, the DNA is TGTGCCAGCAGCGCCAACAGGGGATCGAACTATGGCTACACCTTC. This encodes CASSANRGSNYGYTF.

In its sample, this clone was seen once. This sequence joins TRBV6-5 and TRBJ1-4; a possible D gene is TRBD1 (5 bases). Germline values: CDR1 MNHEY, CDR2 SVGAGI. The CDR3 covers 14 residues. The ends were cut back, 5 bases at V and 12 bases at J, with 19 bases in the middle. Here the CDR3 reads CASSPGTSVKELFF. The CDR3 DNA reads TGTGCCAGCAGTCCGGGGACTTCCGTGAAGGAACTGTTTTTT.

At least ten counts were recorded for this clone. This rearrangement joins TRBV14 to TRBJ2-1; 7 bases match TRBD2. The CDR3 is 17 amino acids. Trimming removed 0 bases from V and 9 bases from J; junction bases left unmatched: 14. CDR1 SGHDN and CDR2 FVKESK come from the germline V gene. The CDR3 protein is CASSQDGARLAAAEQFF. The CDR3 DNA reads TGTGCCAGCAGCCAAGATGGGGCTAGGCTAGCGGCCGCTGAGCAGTTCTTC.

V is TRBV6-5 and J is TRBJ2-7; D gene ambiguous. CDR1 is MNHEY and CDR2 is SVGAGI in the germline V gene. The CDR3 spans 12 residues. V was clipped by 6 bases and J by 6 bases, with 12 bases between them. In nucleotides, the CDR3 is TGTGCCAGCAGCACCCGACACGGCGAGCAGTACTTC. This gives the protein CASSTRHGEQYF.

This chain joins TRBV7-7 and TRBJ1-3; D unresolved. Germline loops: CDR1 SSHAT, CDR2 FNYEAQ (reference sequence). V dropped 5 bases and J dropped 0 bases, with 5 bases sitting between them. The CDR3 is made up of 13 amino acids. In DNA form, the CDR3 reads TGTGCCAGCAGCCCAAACTCTGGAAACACCATATATTTT. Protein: CASSPNSGNTIYF.

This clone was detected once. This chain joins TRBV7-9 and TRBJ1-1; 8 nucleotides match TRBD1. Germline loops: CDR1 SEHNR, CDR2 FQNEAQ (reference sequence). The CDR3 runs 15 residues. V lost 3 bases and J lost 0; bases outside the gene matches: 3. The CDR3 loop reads CASSLMGQVNTEAFF. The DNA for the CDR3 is TGTGCCAGCAGCTTGATGGGACAGGTGAACACTGAAGCTTTCTTT.

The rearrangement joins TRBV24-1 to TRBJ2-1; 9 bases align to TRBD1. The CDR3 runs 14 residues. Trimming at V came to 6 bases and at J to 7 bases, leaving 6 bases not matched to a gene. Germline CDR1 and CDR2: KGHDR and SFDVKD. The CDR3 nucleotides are TGTGCCACCAGTAAACAGGGGGCGCTGAATGAGCAGTTCTTC. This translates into CATSKQGALNEQFF.

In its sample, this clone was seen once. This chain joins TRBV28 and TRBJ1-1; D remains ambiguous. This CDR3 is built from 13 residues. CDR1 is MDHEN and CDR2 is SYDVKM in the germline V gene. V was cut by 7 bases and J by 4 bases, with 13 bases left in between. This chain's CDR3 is CASNGVSVTEAFF. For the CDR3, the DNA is TGTGCCAGCAACGGGGTTAGTGTCACTGAAGCTTTCTTT.